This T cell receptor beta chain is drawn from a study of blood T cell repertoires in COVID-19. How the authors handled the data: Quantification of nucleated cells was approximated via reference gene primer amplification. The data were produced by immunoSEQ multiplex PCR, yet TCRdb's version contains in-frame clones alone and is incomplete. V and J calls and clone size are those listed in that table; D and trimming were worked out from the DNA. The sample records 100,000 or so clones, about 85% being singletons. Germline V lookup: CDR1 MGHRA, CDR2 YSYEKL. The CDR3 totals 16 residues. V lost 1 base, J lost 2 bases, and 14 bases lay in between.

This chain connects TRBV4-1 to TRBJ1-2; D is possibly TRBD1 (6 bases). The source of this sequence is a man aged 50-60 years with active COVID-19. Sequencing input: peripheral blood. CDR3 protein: CASSQVSRGLNYGYTF. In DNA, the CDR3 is TGCGCCAGCAGCCAAGTGTCCAGGGGCCTGAACTATGGCTACACCTTC.